This is a list of T cell receptor beta chains from one sample in a study of OX40 agonist ivuxolimab in advanced cancers. Method: immunoSEQ multiplex PCR; TCRdb's copy keeps in-frame clones and lacks some. The table includes approximately 94,000 clones, roughly 90% detected once. The source was CD4+ or CD8+ T cells sorted from blood, collected in a trial of the OX40 agonist ivuxolimab. The receptors were sampled from an adult with an advanced solid tumor such as melanoma, head and neck, liver or kidney cancer. Both conserved end residues are part of each CDR3. D genes are given only for firm matches. For some rows the clone size is stated as once, few or many, or as a class when expanded; others skip it.

-	TRBV7-9	-	TRBJ2-3	TGTGCCAGCAGCCTCCGGGACACCTTCACAGATACGCAGTATTTT	CASSLRDTFTDTQYF
-	TRBV18	-	TRBJ1-5	TGTGCCAGCTCACCAGAGGCACCGGGACAAAATCAGCCCCAGCATTTT	CASSPEAPGQNQPQHF
-	TRBV9	-	TRBJ1-2	TGTGCCAGCAGGGGGGACCGGTTTAACTATGGCTACACCTTC	CASRGDRFNYGYTF
-	TRBV2	-	TRBJ2-3	TGTGCCAGCAGTGAAGCGCAGGGTAGATTCACAGATACGCAGTATTTT	CASSEAQGRFTDTQYF
-	TRBV29-1	-	TRBJ1-1	TGCAGCGTTCCCATTATGAACACTGAAGCTTTCTTT	CSVPIMNTEAFF
-	TRBV19	-	TRBJ2-7	TGTGCCAGTAGTATCGGTTACGAGCAGTACTTC	CASSIGYEQYF
-	TRBV11-2	-	TRBJ2-7	TGTGCCAGCAGCTTAGAAGTCAGGGCCTACGAGCAGTACTTC	CASSLEVRAYEQYF
-	TRBV29-1	TRBD1	TRBJ1-2	TGCAGCGCGTGGACAGGGGAGGGCTATGGCTACACCTTC	CSAWTGEGYGYTF
-	TRBV21-1	-	TRBJ2-1	TGTGCCAGCAGCAGTCCAAACAGGGGACTAGCGTTCAATGAGCAGTTCTTC	CASSSPNRGLAFNEQFF
-	TRBV19	TRBD1	TRBJ1-1	TGTGCCACAGGACAGGGGATTGAAGCTTTCTTT	CATGQGIEAFF
-	TRBV6-5	TRBD2	TRBJ2-1	TGTGCCAGCAGTTACGGGTCGGGGGGTCCTCATGAGCAGTTCTTC	CASSYGSGGPHEQFF
few	TRBV27	-	TRBJ2-3	TGTGCCAGCAGTTTAGGAGATACGCAGTATTTT	CASSLGDTQYF
-	TRBV4-3	TRBD2	TRBJ2-3	TGCGCCAGCAGCCAAGAAGAGACCCTAGCGGGGGAGCTAGGCACAGATACGCAGTATTTT	CASSQEETLAGELGTDTQYF
few	TRBV5-6	TRBD1	TRBJ1-1	TGTGCCAGCAGCCCCGGGACAGGGCATGAAGCTTTCTTT	CASSPGTGHEAFF